Listed below are T cell receptor beta chains from one sample, sequenced in a study of T-cell reconstitution after alpha-beta-depleted transplantation in children. A single record per CDR3 protein comes from TCRdb applying MiXCR to the PCR reads. The sample has about 500,000 distinct CDR3 sequences, 32% seen once. The source material was PBMCs from the stem cell graft donor, sampled from the stem cell graft. Receptor source: a human donor who donated a stem cell graft to a child with aplastic anemia. Each CDR3 is given with its conserved first and last residue. The order of the fields is V gene, CDR3 length, CDR3 protein.

>TRBV24-1|13
CATSDLTGNGYTF
>TRBV5-1|14
CASSLGQDTDTQYF
>TRBV20-1|15
CSARAERESTDTQYF
>TRBV10-3|15
CAISPGQGYGNTIYF
>TRBV27|14
CASRLAGGYYGYTF
>TRBV5-4|15
CASSARGRTTDTQYF
>TRBV29-1|17
CSVVVGTIRDATGELFF
>TRBV20-1|20
CSARDSHLQTGGYSNQPQHF
>TRBV28|17
CASSPMTSGRHQETQYF
>TRBV28|16
CASSFKTSGNYNEQFF
>TRBV7-9|15
CASSPTGGGITEAFF
>TRBV12-3/TRBV12-4|14
CASSLPRGNQPQHF
>TRBV12-3/TRBV12-4|15
CASRPSRGLNTEAFF
>TRBV7-3|15
CASGLAGGPADTQYF
>TRBV27|17
CASSLLPGQGGHNEQFF
>TRBV7-2|17
CASSLAVAGGSYNEQFF
>TRBV12-3/TRBV12-4|14
CASSFVGLEETQYF
>TRBV29-1|13
CSVSGDSNQPQHF
>TRBV7-2|16
CASSLGYNWGGTEAFF
>TRBV20-1|14
CSARPGGPKNKQYF
>TRBV4-2|21
CASSQGGGGGHSRGGGGELFF
>TRBV20-1|13
CSALKPNSYEQYF
>TRBV12-3/TRBV12-4|14
CASSLGASHQPQHF
>TRBV25-1|16
CASSGSWWTDDYGYTF
>TRBV15|15
CATSRVSGMGETQYF
>TRBV15|16
CATSRERLTGPHGYTF
>TRBV3-1|14
CASSLPPPNYGYTF
>TRBV13|18
CASTLWSSVGARADTQYF
>TRBV5-1|14
CASKFGQGADTQYF
>TRBV12-3/TRBV12-4|14
CASRASRDNEKLFF
>TRBV5-1|16
CASSLARGLSTDTQYF
>TRBV11-2|14
CASSTYRGQSEAFF
>TRBV25-1|10
CASSEYKQFF
>TRBV30|10
CAWATYEQFF
>TRBV12-3/TRBV12-4|15
CASSLWDRGNQPQHF
>TRBV7-9|12
CASSLFGETQYF
>TRBV9|16
CASSDPTDRNTGELFF
>TRBV6-2/TRBV6-3|14
CASKDAPYQETQYF
>TRBV10-3|13
CAISEGTPDTQYF